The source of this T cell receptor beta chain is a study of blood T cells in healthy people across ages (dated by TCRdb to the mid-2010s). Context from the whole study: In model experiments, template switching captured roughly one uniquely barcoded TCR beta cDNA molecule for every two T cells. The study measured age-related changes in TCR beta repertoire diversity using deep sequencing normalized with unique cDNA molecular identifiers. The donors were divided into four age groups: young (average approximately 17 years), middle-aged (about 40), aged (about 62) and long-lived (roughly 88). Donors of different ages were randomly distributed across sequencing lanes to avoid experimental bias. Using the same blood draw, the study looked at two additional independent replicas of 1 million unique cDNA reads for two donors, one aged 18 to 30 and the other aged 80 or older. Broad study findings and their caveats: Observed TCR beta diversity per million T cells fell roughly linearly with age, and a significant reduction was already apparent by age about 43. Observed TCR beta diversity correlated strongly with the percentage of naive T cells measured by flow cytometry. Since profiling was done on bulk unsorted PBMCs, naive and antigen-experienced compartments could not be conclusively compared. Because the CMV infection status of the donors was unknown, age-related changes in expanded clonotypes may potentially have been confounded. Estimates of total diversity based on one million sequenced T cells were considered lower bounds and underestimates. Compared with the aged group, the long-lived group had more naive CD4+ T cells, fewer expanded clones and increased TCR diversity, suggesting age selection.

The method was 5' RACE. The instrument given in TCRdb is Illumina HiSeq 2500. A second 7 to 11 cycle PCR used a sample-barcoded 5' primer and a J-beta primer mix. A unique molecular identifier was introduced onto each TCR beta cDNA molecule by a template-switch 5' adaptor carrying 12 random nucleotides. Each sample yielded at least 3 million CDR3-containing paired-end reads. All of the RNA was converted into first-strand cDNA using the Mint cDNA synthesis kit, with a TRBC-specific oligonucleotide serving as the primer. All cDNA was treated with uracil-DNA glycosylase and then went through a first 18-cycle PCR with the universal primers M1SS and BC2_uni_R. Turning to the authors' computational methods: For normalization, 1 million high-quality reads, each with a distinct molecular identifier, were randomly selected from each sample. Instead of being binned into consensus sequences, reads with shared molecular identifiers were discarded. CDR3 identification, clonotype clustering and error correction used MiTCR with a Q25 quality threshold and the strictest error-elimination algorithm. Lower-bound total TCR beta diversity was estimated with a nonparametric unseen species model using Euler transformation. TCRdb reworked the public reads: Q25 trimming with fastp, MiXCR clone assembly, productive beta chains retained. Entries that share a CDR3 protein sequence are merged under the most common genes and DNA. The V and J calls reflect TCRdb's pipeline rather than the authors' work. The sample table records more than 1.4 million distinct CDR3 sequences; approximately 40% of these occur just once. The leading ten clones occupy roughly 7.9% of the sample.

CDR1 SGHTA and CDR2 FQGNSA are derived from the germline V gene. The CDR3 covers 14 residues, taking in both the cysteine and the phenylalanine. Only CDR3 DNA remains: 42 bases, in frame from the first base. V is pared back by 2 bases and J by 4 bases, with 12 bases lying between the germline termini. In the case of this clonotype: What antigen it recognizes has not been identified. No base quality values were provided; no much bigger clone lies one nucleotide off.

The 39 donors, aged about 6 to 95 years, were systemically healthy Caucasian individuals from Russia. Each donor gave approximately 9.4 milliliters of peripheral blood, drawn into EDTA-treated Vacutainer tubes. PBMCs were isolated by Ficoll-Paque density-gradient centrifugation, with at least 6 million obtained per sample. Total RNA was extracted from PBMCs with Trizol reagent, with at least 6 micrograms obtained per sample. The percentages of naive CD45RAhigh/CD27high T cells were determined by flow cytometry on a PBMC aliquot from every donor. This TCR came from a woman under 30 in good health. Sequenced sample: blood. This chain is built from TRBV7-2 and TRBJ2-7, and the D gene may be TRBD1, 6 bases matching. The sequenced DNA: TGTGCCAGCAGCTTACTACAGGGTAGATACGAGCAGTACTTC. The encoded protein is CASSLLQGRYEQYF.